This T cell receptor (beta chain) stems from a study of T cells in Graves' hyperthyroidism and ophthalmopathy. Study context: Peripheral blood specimens were obtained at initial diagnosis, prior to any treatment.

V lost 6 bases and J 7 bases, leaving 12 bases between the germline ends. There are 12 residues in the CDR3. Diagnosis relied on clinical symptoms, serum thyroxine and TRAb, thyroid ultrasound and orbital computed tomography. PBMCs were sourced from about 10 ml fresh peripheral blood. This clonotype appeared a few times. RNA transcripts gave rise to amplified TCR beta CDR3 regions. With the HTBI primer set, the TCR CDR3 went through a first round of RT-PCR. One entry per CDR3 protein, called by TCRdb with MiXCR from the multiplex PCR reads. The table includes hundreds of thousands of distinct CDR3 sequences, over 35% detected once.

The receptor comes from a man between 18 and 29 years old with Graves' hyperthyroidism. The genes are TRBV12-3 or TRBV12-4 and TRBJ1-2; D call uncertain. Sequenced material: blood. The CDR3 region has the DNA TGTGCCAGCAGCCCAGCCGGGGTTGGCTACACCTTC. This sequence encodes CASSPAGVGYTF.